One sample yielded the 18 T cell receptor beta chains listed below, sequenced in a study of T cell repertoires in cytomegalovirus infection. One entry per CDR3 protein results from TCRdb running MiXCR on the reads. The table has some 480,000 distinct CDR3 sequences, around 30% seen once. These receptors lack a known antigen. The input for sequencing was cultured PBMCs, taken from culture after CMV antigen stimulation. The source is a human donor in good health (CMV status not recorded). Some clones in this sample may be carry-over from other donors' samples.

The chain employs TRBV2 and TRBJ1-1, with TRBD1 as a possible D gene (5 bases). The V end was cut by 5 bases, the J end by 10 bases, with 17 bases between. CDR1 and CDR2 from the germline V gene are SNHLY and FYNNEI. The CDR3 sequence is 13 residues long. The CDR3 nucleotides read TGTGCCAGCAGTACAGGAACCCTTCTGAGAGCTTTCTTT. It is translated as CASSTGTLLRAFF. The full variable domain, rest sourced from reference TRBV2 and TRBJ1-1, is EPEVTQTPSHQVTQMGQEVILRCVPISNHLYFYWYRQILGQKVEFLVSFYNNEISEKSEIFDDQFSVERPDGSNFTLKIRSTKLEDSAMYFCASSTGTLLRAFFGQGTRLTVV.

The J gene is TRBJ1-6, the V gene TRBV7-2, with D possibly TRBD1 on 5 matching bases. Germline V gives CDR1 SGHTA, CDR2 FQGNSA. The CDR3 is 13 residues long. Trimming shortened V by 7 bases and J by 8 bases, and 12 bases separated the two germline ends. Here the CDR3 reads CASMARAYSPLHF. CDR3 DNA sequence: TGTGCCAGCATGGCCAGGGCTTATTCACCCCTCCACTTT.

This clonotype has at least ten counts. The chain combines TRBV7-8 with TRBJ1-6; D gene ambiguous. CDR1 SGHVS and CDR2 FQNEAQ come from the germline V gene. The V end lost 5 bases, the J end lost 8 bases, and 13 bases lay between the germline ends. This CDR3 is built from 14 residues. This chain's CDR3 is CASSPNRVDSPLHF. CDR3 in DNA: TGTGCCAGCAGCCCGAACCGTGTGGATTCACCCCTCCACTTT.

The V and J genes are TRBV28 and TRBJ1-1, with 7 positions matching TRBD1. The CDR3 totals 13 residues. J was trimmed by 8 bases and V by 2 bases; bases with no gene match: 5. CDR1 MDHEN and CDR2 SYDVKM come from the germline V gene. CDR3 protein: CASSLSDRVEAFF. The CDR3 DNA is TGTGCCAGCAGTTTAAGTGACAGGGTGGAAGCTTTCTTT.

V gene TRBV14 combines with J gene TRBJ2-3, with 11 nucleotides matching TRBD2. With V trimmed by 6 bases and J by 0 bases, 11 bases remained unmatched. Per the germline V gene, CDR1 is SGHDN and CDR2 is FVKESK. The CDR3 sequence is 18 residues long. The CDR3 loop reads CASSRWTSGRSSTDTQYF. In DNA, the CDR3 is TGTGCCAGCAGTCGATGGACTAGCGGGCGCTCTAGCACAGATACGCAGTATTTT. The variable domain in full, completed from reference TRBV14 and TRBJ2-3, reads EAGVTQFPSHSVIEKGQTVTLRCDPISGHDNLYWYRRVMGKEIKFLLHFVKESKQDESGMPNNRFLAERTGGTYSTLKVQPAELEDSGVYFCASSRWTSGRSSTDTQYFGPGTRLTVL.

There are a few counts of this clonotype. The rearrangement uses TRBV11-2 and TRBJ2-1; D might be TRBD2 (5 bases). The CDR3 has 13 residues. From germline, CDR1 is SGHAT and CDR2 FQNNGV. V gave up 1 base and J gave up 9 bases, with 10 bases separating them. Written as DNA, the CDR3 is TGTGCCAGCAGCTTAGCTAGCCCTCCTGAGCAGTTCTTC. This gives the protein CASSLASPPEQFF.

The chain joins TRBV19 to TRBJ1-2; D might be TRBD1 (6 bases). The germline CDR1 and CDR2 sequences are LNHDA and SQIVND (reference sequence). V was cut by 6 bases and J by 3 bases, with 11 bases left in between. The CDR3 has 13 residues. The CDR3 here is CASREQGYYGYTF. CDR3 nucleotides: TGTGCCAGTAGGGAACAGGGATACTATGGCTACACCTTC.

This clonotype has only a few counts. The rearrangement links TRBV6-2 or TRBV6-3 to TRBJ2-7; TRBD2 matches 10 bases. CDR3 length: 13 residues. Unmatched junction bases numbered 1, after V lost 5 bases and J lost 3 bases. The germline CDR1 and CDR2 sequences are MNHEY and SVGEGT. The CDR3 nucleotides are TGTGCCAGCAGTAGGACTAGCGGCTACGAGCAGTACGTC. Translated, it gives CASSRTSGYEQYV.

The chain uses TRBV7-2 and TRBJ2-1, with 10 bases lining up with TRBD2. Losses at the gene ends were 4 bases for V and 8 bases for J; bases not matched to a gene: 8. The CDR3 totals 15 residues. Germline V gene lookup returns CDR1 SGHTA and CDR2 FQGNSA. CDR3 coding DNA: TGTGCCAGCAGCTCCGGGACTAGCGTAAGAGATGAGCAGTTCTTC. It translates to CASSSGTSVRDEQFF. Full variable domain (rest looked up from reference TRBV7-2 and TRBJ2-1): GAGVSQSPSNKVTEKGKDVELRCDPISGHTALYWYRQSLGQGLEFLIYFQGNSAPDKSGLPSDRFSAERTGGSVSTLTIQRTQQEDSAVYLCASSSGTSVRDEQFFGPGTRLTVL.

The V gene is TRBV6-1, the J gene TRBJ1-1; D remains unclear. The CDR3 runs 15 residues. The ends were cut back, 6 bases at V and 0 bases at J, with 14 bases in the middle. The V gene's germline CDR1 is MNHNS and CDR2 SASEGT. CDR3 sequence (DNA): TGTGCCAGCAGCAGATCCGGGGTCATGAACACTGAAGCTTTCTTT. Translated, it gives CASSRSGVMNTEAFF.

This sequence joins TRBV19 and TRBJ2-1; 9 bases align to TRBD2. The CDR3 runs 16 residues. The germline V gene has CDR1 LNHDA and CDR2 SQIVND (reference sequence). Trimming took 3 bases from V and 2 from J; bases not matched to a gene: 5. The CDR3 here is CASSISAGGPYNEQFF. CDR3 bases: TGTGCCAGTAGTATTAGCGCGGGAGGGCCCTACAATGAGCAGTTCTTC.

Remarks on this clonotype: One junction end does not reproduce the germline sequence, and a read error may be involved. The CDR3 nucleotides are TGTGCCAGCAGCTTAGAGGCCTCTGGAAACACCATATATTTT. Amino acid sequence: CASSLEASGNTIYF. The rearrangement joins TRBV5-1 to TRBJ1-3; no definite D call. Germline CDR1 is SGHRS and CDR2 is YFSETQ. CDR3 length: 14 residues.

This clonotype showed up just once. The genes are TRBV12-3 or TRBV12-4 and TRBJ2-1, with TRBD1 matching over 9 bases. This CDR3 has 15 residues. Trimming took 5 bases from V and 2 from J; bases not matched to a gene: 4. CDR3 sequence: CASSRQGVPYNEQFF. In nucleotides, the CDR3 is TGTGCCAGCAGTAGACAGGGGGTTCCCTACAATGAGCAGTTCTTC.

This clonotype came up a few times. The chain combines TRBV11-3 with TRBJ2-2; the D gene is possibly TRBD2 (5 bases). The CDR3 covers 13 residues. Trimming pared 3 bases from V and 6 bases from J, leaving 8 bases between. The germline V gene has CDR1 SGHNT and CDR2 YENEEA. CDR3: CASSFRGPGELFF. As DNA, the CDR3 is TGTGCCAGCAGCTTCAGAGGGCCCGGGGAGCTGTTTTTT.

This clonotype was seen more than once but under ten times. This sequence joins TRBV6-6 and TRBJ1-5; 7 nucleotides align to TRBD1. The CDR3 extends over 14 amino acids. Germline loops: CDR1 MNHNY, CDR2 SVGAGI (reference sequence). Trimming took 5 bases from V and 7 from J; bases not matched to a gene: 8. The CDR3 region is CASSGTDRWQPQHF. In DNA, the CDR3 is TGTGCCAGCAGTGGGACAGACCGGTGGCAGCCCCAGCATTTT.

The chain joins TRBV4-1 to TRBJ2-2; weak D call: TRBD1 (6 bases). Germline V gene lookup returns CDR1 MGHRA and CDR2 YSYEKL. V was trimmed by 8 bases and J by 2 bases, leaving 18 bases between them. CDR3 length: 16 amino acids. CDR3 DNA sequence: TGCGCCAGCGGGAATAAAATGGGACACAACACCGGGGAGCTGTTTTTT. Protein: CASGNKMGHNTGELFF.

The table lists this clonotype with many counts. V gene TRBV7-2 combines with J gene TRBJ2-1; D unresolved. Looked up from germline, CDR1 is SGHTA and CDR2 is FQGNSA. Trimming pared 9 bases from V and 5 bases from J, leaving 5 bases between. There are 10 residues in the CDR3. CDR3 in DNA: TGTGCCAGTTCTAACAATGAGCAGTTCTTC. Amino acid sequence: CASSNNEQFF.

The DNA for the CDR3 is TGTGCCAGCAGTCCTCCGTCGGGGGCGATGGAGACCCAGTACTTC. It codes for CASSPPSGAMETQYF. The V call is TRBV6-2 or TRBV6-3, the J call TRBJ2-5; either TRBD1 or TRBD2 may supply D (6 bases each). Trimming cost V 5 bases and J 5 bases, with 18 bases left between them. CDR3 length: 15 residues. Germline loops: CDR1 MNHEY, CDR2 SVGEGT.